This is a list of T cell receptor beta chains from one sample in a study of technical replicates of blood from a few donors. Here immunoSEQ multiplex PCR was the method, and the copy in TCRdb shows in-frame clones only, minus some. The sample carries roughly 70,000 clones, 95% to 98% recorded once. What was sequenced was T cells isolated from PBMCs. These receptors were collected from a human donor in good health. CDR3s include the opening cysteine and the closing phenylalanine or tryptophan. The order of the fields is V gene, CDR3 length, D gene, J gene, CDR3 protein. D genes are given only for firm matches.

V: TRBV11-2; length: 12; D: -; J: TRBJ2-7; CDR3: CASSRVLYEQYF
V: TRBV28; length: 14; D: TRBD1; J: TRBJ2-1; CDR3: CASRPGQAYNEQFF
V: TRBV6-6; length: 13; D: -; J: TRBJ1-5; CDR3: CASSYSGAQPQHF
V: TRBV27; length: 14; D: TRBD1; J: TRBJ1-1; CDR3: CASSDGQGRAEAFF
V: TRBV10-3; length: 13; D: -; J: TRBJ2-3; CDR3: CAISEDPTGTQYF
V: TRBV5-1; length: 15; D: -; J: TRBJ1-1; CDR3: CASSSSRLPNTEAFF
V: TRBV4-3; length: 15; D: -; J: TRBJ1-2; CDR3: CASSQELPGNYGYTF
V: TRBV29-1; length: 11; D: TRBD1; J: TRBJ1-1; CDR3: CSVDGDSEAFF
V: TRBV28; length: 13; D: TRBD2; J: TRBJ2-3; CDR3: CASTPGRARTQYF
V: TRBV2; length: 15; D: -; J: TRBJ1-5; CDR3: CASTKERSSNQPQHF
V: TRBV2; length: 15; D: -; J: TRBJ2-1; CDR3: CASSASTGSYNEQFF
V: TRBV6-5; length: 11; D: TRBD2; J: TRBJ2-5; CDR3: CASSLGGAQYF
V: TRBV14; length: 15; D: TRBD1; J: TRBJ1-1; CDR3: CASSQGQGLNTEAFF
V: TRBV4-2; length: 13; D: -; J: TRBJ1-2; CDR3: CASSQESGDGYTF
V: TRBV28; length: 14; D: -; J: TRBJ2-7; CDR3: CASSLSNRAYEQYF
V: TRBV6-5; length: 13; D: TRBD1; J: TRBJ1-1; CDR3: CASSYDDRVGAFF
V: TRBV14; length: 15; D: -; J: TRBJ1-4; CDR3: CASSSYRATNEKLFF
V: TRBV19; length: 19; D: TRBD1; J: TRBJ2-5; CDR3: CASSSWDRVGGSNLETQYF
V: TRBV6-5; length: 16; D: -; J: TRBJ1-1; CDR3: CASSYNTAALLTEAFF
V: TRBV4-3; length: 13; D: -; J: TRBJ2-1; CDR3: CASSFSQGAEQFF
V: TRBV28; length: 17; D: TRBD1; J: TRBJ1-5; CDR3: CASRADREPYSNQPQHF
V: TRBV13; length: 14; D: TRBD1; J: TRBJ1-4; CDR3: CASSQGEEGEKLFF
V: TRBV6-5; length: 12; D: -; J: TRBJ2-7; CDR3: CASSPSNDEQYF
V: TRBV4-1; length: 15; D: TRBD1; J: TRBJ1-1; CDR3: CASSPFTGANTEAFF
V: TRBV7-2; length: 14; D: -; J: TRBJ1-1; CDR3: CASSLQLSRPEAFF
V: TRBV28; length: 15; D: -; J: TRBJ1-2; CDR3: CASSSESTQFYGYTF
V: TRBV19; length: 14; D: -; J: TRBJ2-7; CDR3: CASSTRQDWYEQYF
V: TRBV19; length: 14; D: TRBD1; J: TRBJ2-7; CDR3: CASSERQGAYEQYF
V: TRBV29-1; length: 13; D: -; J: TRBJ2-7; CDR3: CSVLGGRGYEQYF
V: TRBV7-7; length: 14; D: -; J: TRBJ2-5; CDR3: CASSLDWHEETQYF
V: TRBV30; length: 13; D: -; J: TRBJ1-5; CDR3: CAYRAVLGQPQHF
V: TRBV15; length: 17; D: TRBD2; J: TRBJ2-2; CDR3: CATSRRHPRGGTGELFF